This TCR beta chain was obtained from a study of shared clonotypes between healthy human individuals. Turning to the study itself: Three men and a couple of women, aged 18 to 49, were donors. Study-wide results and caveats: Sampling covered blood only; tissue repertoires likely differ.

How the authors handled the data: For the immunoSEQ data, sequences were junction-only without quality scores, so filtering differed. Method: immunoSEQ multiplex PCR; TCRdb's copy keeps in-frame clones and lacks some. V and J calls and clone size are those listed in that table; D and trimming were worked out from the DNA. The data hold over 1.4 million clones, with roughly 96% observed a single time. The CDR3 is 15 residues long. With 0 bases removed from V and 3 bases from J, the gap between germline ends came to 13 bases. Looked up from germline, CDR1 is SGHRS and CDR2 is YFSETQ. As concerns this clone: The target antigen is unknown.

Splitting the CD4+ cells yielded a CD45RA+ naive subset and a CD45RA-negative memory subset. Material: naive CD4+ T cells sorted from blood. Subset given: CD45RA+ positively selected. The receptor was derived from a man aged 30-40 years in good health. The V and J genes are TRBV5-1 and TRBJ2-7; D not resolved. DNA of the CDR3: TGCGCCAGCAGCTTGGGGCGAAAATCCGACTACGAGCAGTACTTC. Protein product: CASSLGRKSDYEQYF.